Listed below are T cell receptor beta chains from one sample, sequenced in a study of monozygotic twins with inflammatory bowel disease. TCRdb reprocessed the 5' RACE reads and reports one entry per CDR3 protein, with no DNA. The sample holds approximately 340,000 distinct CDR3 sequences. Sequencing used blood. These receptors all come from a human donor with ulcerative colitis or Crohn's disease, or a healthy co-twin of an affected twin (not recorded which). Each CDR3 is given with its conserved first and last residue.

CDR3 protein: CASSSGAGRTEQFF
J gene: TRBJ2-1
V gene: TRBV7-2

CDR3 protein: CSARTLNTEAFF
J gene: TRBJ1-1
V gene: TRBV20-1

CDR3 protein: CASSFAGGVGEQYF
J gene: TRBJ2-7
V gene: TRBV11-2

CDR3 protein: CASSLQGRTGELFF
J gene: TRBJ2-2
V gene: TRBV5-1

CDR3 protein: CASSPPSYNSPLHF
J gene: TRBJ1-6
V gene: TRBV27

CDR3 protein: CASSLVWTSGKQFF
J gene: TRBJ2-1
V gene: TRBV5-1

CDR3 protein: CASSSDGRAGQPQHF
J gene: TRBJ1-5
V gene: TRBV11-2

CDR3 protein: CASSQEGGLAAHEQFF
J gene: TRBJ2-1
V gene: TRBV4-1

CDR3 protein: CASSSPRVQPQHF
J gene: TRBJ1-5
V gene: TRBV12-3/TRBV12-4

CDR3 protein: CATSDWTGTDYGYTF
J gene: TRBJ1-2
V gene: TRBV24-1

CDR3 protein: CSVAPGDEQFF
J gene: TRBJ2-1
V gene: TRBV29-1

CDR3 protein: CATRTSVLSTDTQYF
J gene: TRBJ2-3
V gene: TRBV10-3

CDR3 protein: CASSRGTGTYNEQFF
J gene: TRBJ2-1
V gene: TRBV5-1

CDR3 protein: CSGGTTIEKLFF
J gene: TRBJ1-4
V gene: TRBV29-1

CDR3 protein: CASSRQGAIGETQYF
J gene: TRBJ2-5
V gene: TRBV7-2

CDR3 protein: CASSRTRQATYEQYF
J gene: TRBJ2-7
V gene: TRBV5-1

CDR3 protein: CASSQEESYGYTF
J gene: TRBJ1-2
V gene: TRBV18

CDR3 protein: CASSLTVGGPLGEQFF
J gene: TRBJ2-1
V gene: TRBV5-1

CDR3 protein: CASSASGTSYEQYF
J gene: TRBJ2-7
V gene: TRBV7-9

CDR3 protein: CASRSVKYDSPNEQFF
J gene: TRBJ2-1
V gene: TRBV27

CDR3 protein: CAAFEGSGYTF
J gene: TRBJ1-2
V gene: TRBV7-9

CDR3 protein: CASSLGANTEGAFF
J gene: TRBJ1-1
V gene: TRBV7-9

CDR3 protein: CASSPPAGGSYEQYF
J gene: TRBJ2-7
V gene: TRBV14

CDR3 protein: CASSTRSGNTIYF
J gene: TRBJ1-3
V gene: TRBV7-9

CDR3 protein: CASSPDQSSYNEQFF
J gene: TRBJ2-1
V gene: TRBV18

CDR3 protein: CASSVGATYYNEQFF
J gene: TRBJ2-1
V gene: TRBV9

CDR3 protein: CASSQVRGRKTQYF
J gene: TRBJ2-5
V gene: TRBV3-1

CDR3 protein: CASSYGQNYGYTF
J gene: TRBJ1-2
V gene: TRBV7-2

CDR3 protein: CASSLPGTRSYEQYF
J gene: TRBJ2-7
V gene: TRBV3-1

CDR3 protein: CASYRDRGYEQYF
J gene: TRBJ2-7
V gene: TRBV5-1

CDR3 protein: CASSPDRGRYGANVLTF
J gene: TRBJ2-6
V gene: TRBV2

CDR3 protein: CASSSTAGTDTQYF
J gene: TRBJ2-3
V gene: TRBV12-3/TRBV12-4

CDR3 protein: CASSLDMWNTEAFF
J gene: TRBJ1-1
V gene: TRBV5-5

CDR3 protein: CASSGDSYQETQYF
J gene: TRBJ2-5
V gene: TRBV11-2

CDR3 protein: CAGSYRQGTYEQYF
J gene: TRBJ2-7
V gene: TRBV6-5

CDR3 protein: CASSPFGTASTVEQYF
J gene: TRBJ2-7
V gene: TRBV5-1

CDR3 protein: CASSRTANNEQFF
J gene: TRBJ2-1
V gene: TRBV3-1

CDR3 protein: CSASTGLNNEQFF
J gene: TRBJ2-1
V gene: TRBV20-1

CDR3 protein: CASSPSALRGPRGELFF
J gene: TRBJ2-2
V gene: TRBV11-2

CDR3 protein: CASSAGTSGGAWQFF
J gene: TRBJ2-1
V gene: TRBV27

CDR3 protein: CASSYQLSQPQHF
J gene: TRBJ1-5
V gene: TRBV12-3/TRBV12-4

CDR3 protein: CASSLTGGWETQYF
J gene: TRBJ2-5
V gene: TRBV28

CDR3 protein: CGARTGGEMEAFF
J gene: TRBJ1-1
V gene: TRBV20-1

CDR3 protein: CAISEDGGASWVRDTQYF
J gene: TRBJ2-3
V gene: TRBV10-3

CDR3 protein: CASSRASGANVLTF
J gene: TRBJ2-6
V gene: TRBV4-2

CDR3 protein: CASSFPRRNEQFF
J gene: TRBJ2-1
V gene: TRBV28

CDR3 protein: CASSQPTGTNTEQFF
J gene: TRBJ2-1
V gene: TRBV4-2

CDR3 protein: CARSLSGSSGANVLTF
J gene: TRBJ2-6
V gene: TRBV5-3

CDR3 protein: CASRLRNMNTEAFF
J gene: TRBJ1-1
V gene: TRBV12-3/TRBV12-4

CDR3 protein: CASSRGADRGDNEQFF
J gene: TRBJ2-1
V gene: TRBV6-1

CDR3 protein: CASSYSSNPTGESDTQYF
J gene: TRBJ2-3
V gene: TRBV6-2/TRBV6-3

CDR3 protein: CASSLEQGDQPQHF
J gene: TRBJ1-5
V gene: TRBV4-1

CDR3 protein: CASRPRNEEKLFF
J gene: TRBJ1-4
V gene: TRBV12-3/TRBV12-4